Listed here are 28 T cell receptor beta chains from one sample, sequenced in a study of T-cell memory formation after mild COVID-19. TCRdb reprocessed the 5' RACE reads via MiXCR and lists one record per CDR3 protein. The repertoire holds about half a million distinct CDR3 sequences, with around a sixth as singletons. Sequencing was done on a sample of PBMCs or a T cell subset sorted from them (not recorded which). These receptors were taken from an adult woman who had mild COVID-19 (a few samples of this study predate the infection). Cell type and time point are not known.

There are a few counts of this clonotype. For the CDR3, the DNA is TGTGCCAGCAGCAACCCTCACTCTGGAGCGGGAGCGAGGAATGAGCAGTTCTTC. Amino acid sequence: CASSNPHSGAGARNEQFF. This rearrangement joins TRBV6-5 to TRBJ2-1; 8 bases match TRBD2. The junction had 20 bases not matched to a gene; V was cut back by 6 bases and J by 7 bases. The CDR3 consists of 18 residues. Germline V gives CDR1 MNHEY, CDR2 SVGAGI.

The chain recombines TRBV4-1 with TRBJ2-1; D may match TRBD1 or TRBD2 (5 bases each). V lost 4 bases to trimming and J lost 6 bases, with 13 bases between them. Germline-derived CDR1 and CDR2 are MGHRA and YSYEKL. This CDR3 is 14 amino acids long. Here the CDR3 DNA reads TGCGCCAGCAGCCGCCTAGTGGGGGTCAATGAGCAGTTCTTC. Its protein product is CASSRLVGVNEQFF.

V is TRBV5-1 and J is TRBJ1-6, with 7 bases aligning to TRBD1. V lost 4 bases, J lost 8 bases, and 6 bases stayed unmatched. The CDR3 loop spans 14 amino acids. CDR1 is SGHRS, CDR2 YFSETQ, per germline. The CDR3, as DNA: TGCGCCAGCAGCCCGGGACAGCCTCATTCACCCCTCCACTTT. This codes for CASSPGQPHSPLHF.

The chain has TRBV12-3 or TRBV12-4 and TRBJ2-1, with D unresolved. Trimming pared 5 bases from V and 7 bases from J, leaving 12 bases between. The CDR3 length is 13 residues. The CDR3 DNA sequence: TGTGCCAGCAGTCCAACGACCGGGAATGAGCAGTTCTTC. Residues: CASSPTTGNEQFF.

The chain carries TRBV12-3 or TRBV12-4 and TRBJ1-2; tentatively, D is TRBD1 (5 bases). CDR3 length: 16 amino acids. Between the trimmed V and J ends, which lost 4 bases and 3 bases, there was a span of 18 bases. The CDR3: CASSSQNEQGYYGYTF. Here the CDR3 DNA reads TGTGCCAGCAGTTCCCAAAATGAGCAGGGATACTATGGCTACACCTTC.

A word on this clonotype: A junction end diverges from the germline sequence, so it may reflect a read error. The V gene is TRBV7-7, the J gene TRBJ2-3; perhaps TRBD2 as D (5 bases). Germline V CDR1 and CDR2: SSHAT, FNYEAQ (reference sequence). The CDR3 consists of 12 residues. Here the CDR3 DNA reads TGTGCTAGCAGCGGCGACGGAGGCACGCAGTATTTT. It is translated as CASSGDGGTQYF.

This clonotype was detected many times. The chain carries TRBV18 and TRBJ2-1; D may be TRBD2 (5 bases). The germline gives CDR1 KGHSH, CDR2 LQKENI. This CDR3 is 12 amino acids long. Trimming removed 5 bases at V and 7 bases at J, with 9 bases between. CDR3 coding DNA: TGTGCCAGCTCAACCGAGGGAAATGAGCAGTTCTTC. Protein: CASSTEGNEQFF.

The chain joins TRBV7-9 to TRBJ1-5; D is ambiguous. Germline V gene data show CDR1 as SEHNR and CDR2 as FQNEAQ (reference sequence). This CDR3 spans 15 amino acids. With 4 bases removed from V and 7 bases from J, the gap between germline ends came to 17 bases. The CDR3 bases are TGTGCCAGCAGCTCCTCAGGTGAGGGCGGACAGCCCCAGCATTTT. This sequence encodes CASSSSGEGGQPQHF.

This clonotype was counted only a few times. The J gene is TRBJ2-3, the V gene TRBV11-2; D gene unclear. The germline V and J ends were trimmed by 5 bases and 0 bases, with 12 bases remaining between them. Germline values: CDR1 SGHAT, CDR2 FQNNGV. CDR3 length equals 15 residues. For the CDR3, the DNA is TGTGCCAGCAGCCCCCGGAGTCTGAGCACAGATACGCAGTATTTT. Translating gives CASSPRSLSTDTQYF.

This clonotype was counted a few times. This chain joins TRBV4-2 and TRBJ2-3, with TRBD2 identical over 14 bases. This CDR3 comprises 17 residues. Germline values: CDR1 LGHNA, CDR2 YNFKEQ. Trimming at V came to 4 bases and at J to 5 bases, leaving 8 bases not matched to a gene. CDR3: CASSLHGTSGSGDTQYF. In DNA, the CDR3 is TGTGCCAGCAGCCTGCACGGGACTAGCGGGAGTGGAGATACGCAGTATTTT.

This clonotype was observed at least ten times. This sequence joins TRBV7-9 and TRBJ1-2, with D uncertain. V was pared by 1 base and J by 4 bases, with 13 bases between. Germline assignment: CDR1 SEHNR and CDR2 FQNEAQ (reference sequence). This CDR3 is built from 15 residues. CDR3 sequence (DNA): TGTGCCAGCAGCTTAGGTTCTAAGACGGTCTATGGCTACACCTTC. This gives the protein CASSLGSKTVYGYTF.

This clonotype has just a few counts. The chain couples TRBV7-9 to TRBJ2-7, with D possibly TRBD1 on 5 matching bases. CDR1 and CDR2 (germline): SEHNR, FQNEAQ (reference sequence). The CDR3 spans 14 residues. The V and J ends lost 0 bases and 0 bases respectively, with 6 bases between them. CDR3 region: CASSLADTSYEQYF. The CDR3 coding sequence is TGTGCCAGCAGCTTAGCGGACACCTCCTACGAGCAGTACTTC.

Details on this clonotype: This likely comes from a read error, as the CDR3 has no conserved phenylalanine or tryptophan at its end. V gene TRBV7-8 combines with J gene TRBJ2-7, with D possibly being TRBD2 (6 bases). Trimming left V 0 bases short and J 6 bases short, with 18 bases between. The CDR3 length is 16 residues. Germline V gene data show CDR1 as SGHVS and CDR2 as FQNEAQ. CDR3 in amino acids: CASSLALPSARTEQYL. The CDR3 nucleotides are TGTGCCAGCAGCTTAGCGTTACCTAGCGCCCGGACCGAGCAGTACTTA.

The chain combines TRBV7-6 with TRBJ2-1, with D tentatively TRBD1 (5 bases). Trimming left V 0 bases short and J 6 bases short, with 6 bases between. Germline CDR1 and CDR2: SGHVS and FNYEAQ. The CDR3 spans 13 residues. The CDR3: CASSLARANEQFF. Here the CDR3 DNA reads TGTGCCAGCAGCTTAGCCAGGGCCAATGAGCAGTTCTTC. Based on the CDR3 plus reference TRBV7-6 and TRBJ2-1, the full variable domain is GAGVSQSPRYKVTKRGQDVALRCDPISGHVSLYWYRQALGQGPEFLTYFNYEAQQDKSGLPNDRFSAERPEGSISTLTIQRTEQRDSAMYRCASSLARANEQFFGPGTRLTVL.

This clonotype is categorized as medium-sized. The chain employs TRBV20-1 and TRBJ2-7; 7 bases align to TRBD1. The germline V gene encodes CDR1 DFQATT and CDR2 SNEGSKA (reference sequence). CDR3 length: 14 amino acids. V was pared by 0 bases and J by 5 bases, with 7 bases of the junction left unmatched. The CDR3 bases are TGCAGTGCTAGAGATCCGGGACAGCTCCACGAGCAGTACTTC. Its translation is CSARDPGQLHEQYF.

A few counts support this clonotype. The chain links TRBV14 to TRBJ1-2; tentatively, D is TRBD1 (6 bases). This CDR3 has 15 residues. From germline, CDR1 is SGHDN and CDR2 FVKESK. The ends were cut back, 1 base at V and 4 bases at J, with 13 bases in the middle. DNA of the CDR3: TGTGCCAGCAGCCAAGGACAGGTCGTCGGCTATGGCTACACCTTC. It is translated as CASSQGQVVGYGYTF.

The CDR3: CSVPPGPSYTF. The DNA for the CDR3 is TGCAGCGTTCCACCGGGACCCAGCTACACCTTC. V is TRBV29-1 and J is TRBJ1-2; TRBD1 is a possible D gene (5 bases). Trimming cost V 5 bases and J 9 bases, with 13 bases left between them. CDR3 length: 11 amino acids. CDR1 and CDR2 (germline): SQVTM, ANQGSEA. The full variable domain, with the rest looked up from reference TRBV29-1 and TRBJ1-2, is SAVISQKPSRDICQRGTSLTIQCQVDSQVTMMFWYRQQPGQSLTLIATANQGSEATYESGFVIDKFPISRPNLTFSTLTVSNMSPEDSSIYLCSVPPGPSYTFGSGTRLTVV.

The genes are TRBV6-2 or TRBV6-3 and TRBJ2-5; TRBD2 matches 10 bases. Trimming removed 6 bases from V and 1 base from J; junction bases left unmatched: 8. The CDR3 loop spans 16 amino acids. CDR1 is MNHEY and CDR2 is SVGEGT in the germline V gene. In DNA, the CDR3 is TGTGCCAGCAGCACCCCTAGCGGGAGACCCCAAGAGACCCAGTACTTC. It specifies CASSTPSGRPQETQYF.

The sample holds a few counts of this clonotype. The chain has TRBV7-9 and TRBJ2-4, with D perhaps being TRBD1 or TRBD2 (5 bases each). Germline V gene data show CDR1 as SEHNR and CDR2 as FQNEAQ (reference sequence). V lost 3 bases and J lost 11, with 11 bases in between. The CDR3 has 12 amino acids. This CDR3 reads CASSFLWDVQYF. CDR3 nucleotides: TGTGCCAGCAGCTTCCTTTGGGACGTTCAGTACTTC. The variable domain in full, with the rest retrieved from reference TRBV7-9 and TRBJ2-4, is DTGVSQNPRHKITKRGQNVTFRCDPISEHNRLYWYRQTLGQGPEFLTYFQNEAQLEKSRLLSDRFSAERPKGSFSTLEIQRTEQGDSAMYLCASSFLWDVQYFGAGTRLSVL.

This clonotype occurred a few times. The chain uses TRBV10-3 and TRBJ1-1; tentative D call: TRBD1 (5 bases). Trimming removed 6 bases at V and 0 bases at J, with 8 bases between. Germline CDR1 reads ENHRY; CDR2 reads SYGVKD. The length of the CDR3 is 13 residues. As DNA, the CDR3 is TGTGCCATCAGAGGGGCCGTGAACACTGAAGCTTTCTTT. Protein: CAIRGAVNTEAFF.

This clonotype showed up just a few times. This chain connects TRBV29-1 to TRBJ2-5; TRBD1 matches 12 bases. Germline V gene lookup returns CDR1 SQVTM and CDR2 ANQGSEA. The CDR3 runs to 16 residues. After removal of 0 bases from V and 0 bases from J, the junction contained 2 bases not matched to a gene. The CDR3 DNA reads TGCAGCGTTGAAGATTGGGACAGGGGGCACCAAGAGACCCAGTACTTC. Residues: CSVEDWDRGHQETQYF.

This clonotype was observed a handful of times. V is TRBV6-1 and J is TRBJ1-1; 7 positions match TRBD1. The length of the CDR3 is 14 residues. The trim removed 7 bases at V and 1 base at J, leaving 6 bases unmatched. The V gene's germline CDR1 is MNHNS and CDR2 SASEGT. The CDR3 loop is CASKTGTANTEAFF. The CDR3 DNA sequence: TGTGCCAGCAAAACCGGGACAGCGAACACTGAAGCTTTCTTT.

This sequence joins TRBV7-3 and TRBJ2-2; unclear D gene. CDR1 is SGHTA, CDR2 FQGTGA, per germline. Trimming pared 5 bases from V and 6 bases from J, leaving 10 bases between. The CDR3 is made up of 13 amino acids. For the CDR3, the DNA is TGTGCCAGCAGCCGAAACCACGCCGGGGAGCTGTTTTTT. Translating it yields CASSRNHAGELFF.

The gene calls are TRBV5-4 and TRBJ2-6, with D hard to call. The germline V gene encodes CDR1 SGHNT and CDR2 YYREEE (reference sequence). Trimming took off 2 bases at V and 2 bases at J, with 11 bases between the two ends. There are 16 residues in the CDR3. The CDR3 nucleotides are TGTGCCAGCAGCTTCCTACTGGGAACTGGGGCCAACGTCCTGACTTTC. Its protein product is CASSFLLGTGANVLTF.

This clonotype was seen only a few times. The V gene is TRBV12-3 or TRBV12-4, the J gene TRBJ2-2; D is tentatively TRBD1 or TRBD2 (5 bases each). The CDR3 has 16 residues. The V end lost 4 bases, the J end lost 2 bases, and 14 bases lay between the germline ends. CDR3 region: CASSSPRDRNTGELFF. CDR3 nucleotide sequence: TGTGCCAGCAGTTCACCCCGGGACCGCAACACCGGGGAGCTGTTTTTT.

This clonotype was counted a few times. The rearrangement links TRBV25-1 to TRBJ2-2; D assignment may be TRBD1 or TRBD2 (5 bases each). Germline CDR1 reads MGHDK; CDR2 reads SYGVNS. This CDR3 has 16 amino acids. The V and J ends lost 1 base and 0 bases respectively, with 9 bases between them. The CDR3 region is CASSEWGSSNTGELFF. The CDR3 bases are TGTGCCAGCAGTGAATGGGGGTCCTCGAACACCGGGGAGCTGTTTTTT.

The chain recombines TRBV3-1 with TRBJ1-2, with D possibly TRBD1 on 5 matching bases. The CDR3 covers 16 residues. Trimming stripped 3 bases from V and 7 bases from J, with 21 bases between. Germline V gene data show CDR1 as LGHDT and CDR2 as YNNKEL (reference sequence). As DNA, the CDR3 is TGTGCCAGCAGCCAGAACGGTGCAGGGAAAAGTTTTGGCTACACCTTC. Translating gives CASSQNGAGKSFGYTF.

V and J are TRBV24-1 and TRBJ2-7; no clear D gene. With 0 bases removed from V and 3 bases from J, the gap between germline ends came to 5 bases. The CDR3 has 13 amino acids. The germline gives CDR1 KGHDR, CDR2 SFDVKD. The CDR3 sequence: CATSDLNGYEQYF. The CDR3 region has the DNA TGTGCCACCAGTGATTTGAACGGCTACGAGCAGTACTTC.